The clone carrying this TCR beta chain has a single count. CDR3 length: 15 amino acids. The ends were cut back, 4 bases at V and 3 bases at J, with 12 bases in the middle. In germline, CDR1 is LNHDA, CDR2 SQIVND (reference sequence). The RNA input was about 0.5 to 1 ug, and it was reverse transcribed with random hexamers. Each CDR3 protein is one row after TCRdb ran MiXCR on the immunoSEQ multiplex PCR reads. The sample consists of about 400,000 distinct CDR3 sequences, more than 80% of them appearing once. The data derive from a study of CD8 T cells in Susac syndrome. Negative isolation was used for CD8+ and CD4+ T cells and FACS enrichment for TEMRA cells.

The sequence was collected from a human donor with multiple sclerosis. The chain links TRBV19 to TRBJ2-2; weak D call: TRBD1 (6 bases). Material for sequencing was CD8+ T cells from PBMCs. The CDR3 DNA follows: TGTGCCAGTAGTACACACAGGGCGGACACCGGGGAGCTGTTTTTT. This codes for CASSTHRADTGELFF.